This T cell receptor beta chain was observed in a study of shared clonotypes between healthy human individuals. Overall study context: Each donor contributed plates that comprised three CD4 naive, three CD4 memory, two CD8 naive and one CD8 memory.

Germline values: CDR1 SGHTA, CDR2 FQGNSA. J gave up 4 bases and V 2 bases, and 11 bases lay outside the gene matches. This CDR3 has 17 amino acids. Deep level was the assay's run setting. Generated by immunoSEQ multiplex PCR, the TCRdb table keeps only in-frame clones and is missing some. The table shows over a million clones, with roughly 96% occurring only once. Overall study results and limits: Clonotypes shared by all four sorted-subset donors had higher generation probabilities than non-shared clonotypes.

As regards this clone: No antigen is known for it.

The chain couples TRBV7-2 to TRBJ2-1; TRBD1 matches at 7 bases. Sequenced: naive CD4+ T cells sorted from blood. Subset here: CD45RA+ positively selected. This sequence was found in a man aged 25 to 40 in good health. In DNA, the CDR3 is TGTGCCAGCAGCTTAAATCCCTCGTCAGGGGGTTACAATGAGCAGTTCTTC. It is translated as CASSLNPSSGGYNEQFF. Combining the CDR3 with reference TRBV7-2 and TRBJ2-1 gives the whole variable domain GAGVSQSPSNKVTEKGKDVELRCDPISGHTALYWYRQSLGQGLEFLIYFQGNSAPDKSGLPSDRFSAERTGGSVSTLTIQRTQQEDSAVYLCASSLNPSSGGYNEQFFGPGTRLTVL.